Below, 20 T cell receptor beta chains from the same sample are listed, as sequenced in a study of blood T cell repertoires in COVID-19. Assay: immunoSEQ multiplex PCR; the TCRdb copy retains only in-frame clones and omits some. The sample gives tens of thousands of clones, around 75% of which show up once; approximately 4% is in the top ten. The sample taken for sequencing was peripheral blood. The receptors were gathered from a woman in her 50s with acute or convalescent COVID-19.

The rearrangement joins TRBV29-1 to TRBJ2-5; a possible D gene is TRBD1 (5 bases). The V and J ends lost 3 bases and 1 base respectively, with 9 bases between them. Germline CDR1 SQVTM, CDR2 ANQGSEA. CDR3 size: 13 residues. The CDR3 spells CSVEGPPQETQYF. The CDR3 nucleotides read TGCAGCGTTGAGGGGCCTCCCCAAGAGACCCAGTACTTC.

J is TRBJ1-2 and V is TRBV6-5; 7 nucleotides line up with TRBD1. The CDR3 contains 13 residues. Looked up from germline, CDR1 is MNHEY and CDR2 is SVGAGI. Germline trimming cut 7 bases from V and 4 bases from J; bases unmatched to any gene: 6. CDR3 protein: CASKTGQSYGYTF. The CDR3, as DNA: TGTGCCAGCAAAACGGGACAGAGCTATGGCTACACCTTC.

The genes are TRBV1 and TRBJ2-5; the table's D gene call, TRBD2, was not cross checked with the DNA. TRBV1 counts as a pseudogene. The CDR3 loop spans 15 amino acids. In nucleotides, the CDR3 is TGCACCAACGCTAAAGGTTCGCGGACTTGGGAGACCCAGTACTTC. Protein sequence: CTNAKGSRTWETQYF.

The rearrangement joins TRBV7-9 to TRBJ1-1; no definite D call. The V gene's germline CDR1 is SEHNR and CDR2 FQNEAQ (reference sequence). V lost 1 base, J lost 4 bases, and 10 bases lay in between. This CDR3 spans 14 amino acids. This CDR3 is CASSLVFEVTEAFF. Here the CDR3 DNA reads TGTGCCAGCAGCTTAGTATTCGAGGTCACTGAAGCTTTCTTT.

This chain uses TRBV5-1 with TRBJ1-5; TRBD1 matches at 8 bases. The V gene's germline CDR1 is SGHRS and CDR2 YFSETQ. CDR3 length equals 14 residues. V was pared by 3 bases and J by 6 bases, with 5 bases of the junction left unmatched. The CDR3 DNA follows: TGCGCCAGCAGCTCAGGGGGCGCGGGTCAGCCCCAGCATTTT. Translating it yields CASSSGGAGQPQHF. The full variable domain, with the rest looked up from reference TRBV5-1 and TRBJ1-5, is KAGVTQTPRYLIKTRGQQVTLSCSPISGHRSVSWYQQTPGQGLQFLFEYFSETQRNKGNFPGRFSGRQFSNSRSEMNVSTLELGDSALYLCASSSGGAGQPQHFGDGTRLSIL.

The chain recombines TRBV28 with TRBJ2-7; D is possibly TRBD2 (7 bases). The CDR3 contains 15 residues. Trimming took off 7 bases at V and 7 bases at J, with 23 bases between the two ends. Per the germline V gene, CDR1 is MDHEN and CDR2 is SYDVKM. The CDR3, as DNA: TGTGCCAGCAATCCCCCGGGGAGGAGGGGGGGGGAGCAGTACTTC. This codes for CASNPPGRRGGEQYF.

CDR3 nucleotides: TGTGCCAGCAGCCAAGGATTGGGGACAGGGAGGACTGGAAACACCATATATTTT. It encodes CASSQGLGTGRTGNTIYF. The chain links TRBV11-2 to TRBJ1-3, with 9 bases lining up with TRBD1. The CDR3 contains 18 residues. Germline V gives CDR1 SGHAT, CDR2 FQNNGV. Unmatched junction bases numbered 13, after V lost 5 bases and J lost 2 bases.

This CDR3 reads CASSLGQMNLDEQYF. The CDR3 DNA follows: TGTGCCAGCAGTTTGGGACAGATGAACCTCGACGAGCAGTACTTC. The chain uses TRBV28 and TRBJ2-7; 7 bases are a match to TRBD1. CDR1 and CDR2 from the germline V gene are MDHEN and SYDVKM. The CDR3 totals 15 residues. J was trimmed by 5 bases and V by 3 bases; bases with no gene match: 10.

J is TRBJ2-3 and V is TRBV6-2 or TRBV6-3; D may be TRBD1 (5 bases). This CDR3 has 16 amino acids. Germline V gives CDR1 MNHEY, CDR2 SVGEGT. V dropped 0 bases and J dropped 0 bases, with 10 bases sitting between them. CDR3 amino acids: CASSYSNRRSTDTQYF. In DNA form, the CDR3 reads TGTGCCAGCAGTTACTCGAACAGGAGAAGCACAGATACGCAGTATTTT.

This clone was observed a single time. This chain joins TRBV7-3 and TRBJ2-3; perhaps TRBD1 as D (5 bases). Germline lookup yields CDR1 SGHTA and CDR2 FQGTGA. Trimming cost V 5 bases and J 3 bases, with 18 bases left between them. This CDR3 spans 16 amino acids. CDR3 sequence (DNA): TGTGCCAGCAGCCGAGAGACAGTGTTGGGGACAGATACGCAGTATTTT. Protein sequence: CASSRETVLGTDTQYF.

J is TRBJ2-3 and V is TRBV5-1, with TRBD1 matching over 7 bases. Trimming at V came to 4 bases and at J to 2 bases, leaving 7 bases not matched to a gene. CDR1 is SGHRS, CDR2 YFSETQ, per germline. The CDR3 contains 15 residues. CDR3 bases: TGCGCCAGCAGCCCGGGGACAGCTTTCACAGATACGCAGTATTTT. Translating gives CASSPGTAFTDTQYF.

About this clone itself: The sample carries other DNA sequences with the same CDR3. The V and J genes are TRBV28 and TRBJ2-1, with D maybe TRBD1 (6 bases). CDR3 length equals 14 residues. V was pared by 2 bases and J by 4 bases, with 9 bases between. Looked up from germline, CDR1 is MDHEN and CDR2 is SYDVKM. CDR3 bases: TGTGCCAGCAGTTTACGAGGGGGATACAATGAGCAGTTCTTC. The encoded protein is CASSLRGGYNEQFF. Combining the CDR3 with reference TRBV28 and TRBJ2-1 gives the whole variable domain DVKVTQSSRYLVKRTGEKVFLECVQDMDHENMFWYRQDPGLGLRLIYFSYDVKMKEKGDIPEGYSVSREKKERFSLILESASTNQTSMYLCASSLRGGYNEQFFGPGTRLTVL.

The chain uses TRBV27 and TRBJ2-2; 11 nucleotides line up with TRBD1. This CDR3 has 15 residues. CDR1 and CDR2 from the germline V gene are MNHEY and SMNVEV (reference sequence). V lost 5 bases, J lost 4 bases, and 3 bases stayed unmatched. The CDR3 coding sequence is TGTGCCAGCAGTCTTGGGACAGGGGGCACCGGGGAGCTGTTTTTT. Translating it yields CASSLGTGGTGELFF.

The CDR3 DNA is TGTGCCAGTAGTACTTTATCAACAGGGAGCACTGAAGCTTTCTTT. The encoded protein is CASSTLSTGSTEAFF. The chain links TRBV19 to TRBJ1-1, with a weak D call TRBD1 (6 bases). Trimming stripped 4 bases from V and 4 bases from J, with 16 bases between. CDR3 length: 15 residues. The germline CDR1 and CDR2 sequences are LNHDA and SQIVND (reference sequence).

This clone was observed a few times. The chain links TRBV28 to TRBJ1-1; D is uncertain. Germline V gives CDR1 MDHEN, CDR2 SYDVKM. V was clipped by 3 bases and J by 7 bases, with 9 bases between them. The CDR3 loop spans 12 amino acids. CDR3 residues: CASSFPGSEAFF. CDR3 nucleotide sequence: TGTGCCAGCAGTTTCCCCGGGAGTGAAGCTTTCTTT.

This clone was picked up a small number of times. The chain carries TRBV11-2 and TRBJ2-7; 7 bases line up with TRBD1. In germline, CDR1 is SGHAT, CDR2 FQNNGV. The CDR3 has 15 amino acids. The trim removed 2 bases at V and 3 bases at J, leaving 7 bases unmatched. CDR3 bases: TGTGCCAGCAGCTTATCCATGGACAGGTTCTACGAGCAGTACTTC. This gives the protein CASSLSMDRFYEQYF.

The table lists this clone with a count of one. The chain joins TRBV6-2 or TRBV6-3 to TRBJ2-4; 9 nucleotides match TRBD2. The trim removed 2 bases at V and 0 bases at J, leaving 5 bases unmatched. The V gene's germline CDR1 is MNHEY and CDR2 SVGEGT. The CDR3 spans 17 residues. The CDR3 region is CASSYGPSGIAKNIQYF. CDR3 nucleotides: TGTGCCAGCAGTTACGGGCCTAGCGGGATAGCCAAAAACATTCAGTACTTC.

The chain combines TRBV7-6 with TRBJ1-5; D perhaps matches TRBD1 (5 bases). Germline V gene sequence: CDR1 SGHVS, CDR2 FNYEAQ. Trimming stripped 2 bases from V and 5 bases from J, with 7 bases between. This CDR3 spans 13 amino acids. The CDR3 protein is CASSLNRYQPQHF. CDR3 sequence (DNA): TGTGCCAGCAGCTTAAACAGGTATCAGCCCCAGCATTTT.

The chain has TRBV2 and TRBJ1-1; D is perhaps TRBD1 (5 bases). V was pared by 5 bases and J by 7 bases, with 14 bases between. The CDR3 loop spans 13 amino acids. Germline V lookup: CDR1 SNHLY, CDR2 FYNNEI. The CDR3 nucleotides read TGTGCCAGCAGTCTCGACGGGAGGGGTGAAGCTTTCTTT. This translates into CASSLDGRGEAFF. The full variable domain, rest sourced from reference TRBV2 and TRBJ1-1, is EPEVTQTPSHQVTQMGQEVILRCVPISNHLYFYWYRQILGQKVEFLVSFYNNEISEKSEIFDDQFSVERPDGSNFTLKIRSTKLEDSAMYFCASSLDGRGEAFFGQGTRLTVV.

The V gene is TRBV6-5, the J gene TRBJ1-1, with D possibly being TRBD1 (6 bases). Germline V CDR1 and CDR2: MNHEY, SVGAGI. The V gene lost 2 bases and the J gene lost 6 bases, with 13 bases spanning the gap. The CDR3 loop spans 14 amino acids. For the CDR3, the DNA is TGTGCCAGCAGTTACGGGGGCGCAGGCTCTGAAGCTTTCTTT. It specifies CASSYGGAGSEAFF.